A selection of T cell receptor beta chains follows, all from one sample in a study of cytomegalovirus exposure and HLA in healthy donors. Generated by immunoSEQ multiplex PCR, the TCRdb table keeps only in-frame clones and is missing some. This table lists 130,000 or so clones. The sequencing input was PBMCs. Receptor source: a woman aged 40 to 50 in good health and CMV-seropositive. Each CDR3 is given with its conserved first and last residue. The order of the fields is D gene, V gene, J gene, CDR3 protein. The D gene is left open where the match is weak.

D gene: .
V gene: TRBV28
J gene: TRBJ1-5
CDR3 protein: CASSLQGRKQPQHF

D gene: .
V gene: TRBV7-8
J gene: TRBJ2-7
CDR3 protein: CASSLGDEQYF

D gene: TRBD2
V gene: TRBV28
J gene: TRBJ2-3
CDR3 protein: CASGGLDRHTDTQYF

D gene: .
V gene: TRBV2
J gene: TRBJ2-7
CDR3 protein: CASSELGEQYF

D gene: TRBD2
V gene: TRBV5-1
J gene: TRBJ2-6
CDR3 protein: CASRPQGRESVTGANVLTF

D gene: TRBD2
V gene: TRBV4-3
J gene: TRBJ2-1
CDR3 protein: CASSGGLADHNEQFF

D gene: TRBD1
V gene: TRBV2
J gene: TRBJ1-2
CDR3 protein: CASRADRGRGGGYTF

D gene: .
V gene: TRBV27
J gene: TRBJ2-3
CDR3 protein: CASRRHSTDTQYF

D gene: .
V gene: TRBV5-6
J gene: .
CDR3 protein: CASSLAEAEQYF

D gene: TRBD1
V gene: TRBV5-1
J gene: TRBJ1-1
CDR3 protein: CASSLQGVDTEAFF

D gene: TRBD1
V gene: TRBV4-3
J gene: TRBJ2-1
CDR3 protein: CASSLGQAGSYNEQFF

D gene: .
V gene: TRBV12-5
J gene: TRBJ1-2
CDR3 protein: CASGLPGGGYTF

D gene: .
V gene: TRBV2
J gene: TRBJ2-1
CDR3 protein: CASSVTDNEQFF

D gene: .
V gene: TRBV5-3
J gene: TRBJ1-3
CDR3 protein: CARSLASSGNTIYF

D gene: TRBD2
V gene: TRBV27
J gene: TRBJ2-7
CDR3 protein: CASSLLGRAREQYF

D gene: .
V gene: TRBV27
J gene: TRBJ1-2
CDR3 protein: CASSLSGLGNGNYGYTF

D gene: .
V gene: TRBV11-2
J gene: TRBJ2-3
CDR3 protein: CASSLGVAVSTDTQYF

D gene: .
V gene: TRBV2
J gene: TRBJ1-1
CDR3 protein: CASYQGGEEGAFF

D gene: TRBD2
V gene: TRBV7-6
J gene: TRBJ2-5
CDR3 protein: CASSLNARLAGVAQYF

D gene: TRBD2
V gene: TRBV29-1
J gene: TRBJ2-7
CDR3 protein: CSAGETSGNQQYF

D gene: TRBD2
V gene: TRBV27
J gene: TRBJ2-1
CDR3 protein: CASSTHPGLVSGEQFF

D gene: TRBD2
V gene: TRBV29-1
J gene: TRBJ2-1
CDR3 protein: CSVEVSSGRGEQFF

D gene: .
V gene: TRBV6-5
J gene: TRBJ1-6
CDR3 protein: CASSYSDWNSPLHF

D gene: .
V gene: TRBV7-6
J gene: TRBJ2-1
CDR3 protein: CASSSGLQREQFF

D gene: .
V gene: TRBV5-4
J gene: TRBJ2-7
CDR3 protein: CASSSSSAEQYF

D gene: .
V gene: TRBV5-4
J gene: TRBJ2-7
CDR3 protein: CASSLGGQIISYEQYF

D gene: TRBD1
V gene: TRBV7-3
J gene: TRBJ2-5
CDR3 protein: CASSSRTGGIETQYF

D gene: TRBD2
V gene: TRBV29-1
J gene: TRBJ2-5
CDR3 protein: CSVSRTSGKEQYF

D gene: TRBD1
V gene: TRBV7-8
J gene: TRBJ1-5
CDR3 protein: CASSRTRGGDNQPQHF

D gene: TRBD2
V gene: TRBV11-2
J gene: TRBJ2-3
CDR3 protein: CASSFLGLAEDTQYF

D gene: TRBD1
V gene: TRBV5-6
J gene: TRBJ2-3
CDR3 protein: CASSPGTATSTDTQYF

D gene: TRBD2
V gene: TRBV6-6
J gene: TRBJ2-5
CDR3 protein: CASSYGSAGEETQYF

D gene: TRBD2
V gene: TRBV4-3
J gene: TRBJ2-3
CDR3 protein: CASSQSGGVLDTQYF

D gene: TRBD1
V gene: TRBV18
J gene: TRBJ2-5
CDR3 protein: CASSTGQGNGETQYF

D gene: TRBD1
V gene: TRBV7-9
J gene: TRBJ2-5
CDR3 protein: CASSWGTGKETQYF